This T cell receptor beta chain emerged from a study of blood T cells in healthy people across ages. Study at large: Capture by template switching was about one barcoded beta molecule per two T cells. Study results and limitations: Diversity was higher, and naive CD4+ cells more numerous, in long-lived donors than in aged donors. It was not known whether donors were CMV positive (a possible confounder of expanded clonotype changes). Roughly linearly, TCR beta diversity per million T cells fell as age increased.

A remark on this clonotype: Its antigen is unidentified.

Using a J-beta primer mix together with a sample-barcoded 5' primer, a second PCR was run for roughly 7 to 12 cycles. TCRdb analysed the 5' RACE reads with MiXCR anew, one entry per CDR3 protein. The sample consists of fewer than 900,000 distinct CDR3 sequences, around 40% of them appearing once. Sequencing was performed on blood. This TCR was sampled from a woman aged 55-69 years in good health.

Here the CDR3 reads CASSLLAGGETGELFF. The CDR3, as DNA: TGCGCCAGCAGCTTGCTAGCGGGAGGCGAAACCGGGGAGCTGTTTTTT. This chain joins TRBV5-1 and TRBJ2-2, with TRBD2 matching 11 bases. The CDR3 totals 16 residues. After removal of 1 base from V and 5 bases from J, the junction contained 4 bases not matched to a gene. CDR1 and CDR2 (germline): SGHRS, YFSETQ.